This T cell receptor (beta chain) is drawn from a study of T-cell memory formation after mild COVID-19. TCRdb passed the 5' RACE reads through MiXCR, listing each CDR3 protein once. Among about 340,000 distinct CDR3 sequences listed, more than 15% were seen once. With 3 bases clipped from V and 3 bases from J, the junction kept 11 bases outside the gene matches. Germline CDR1 is SGHRS and CDR2 is YFSETQ. CDR3 size: 16 residues. Sequencing was performed on PBMCs or a T cell subset sorted from them (not recorded which). This TCR was sampled from a man younger than 35 who had mild COVID-19 (a few samples of this study predate the infection). Cell type and time point are not known. V usage is TRBV5-1 and J usage is TRBJ1-1, with 7 positions matching TRBD1. The CDR3 here is CASSYRGGMKDTEAFF. CDR3 sequence (DNA): TGCGCCAGCAGCTACAGGGGCGGGATGAAGGACACTGAAGCTTTCTTT.